The 9 T cell receptor beta chains below come from one sample, sequenced in a study of post-analysis software for immune sequencing data. Their antigens are not known. TCR beta cDNA libraries included unique molecular identifiers. One entry per CDR3 protein results from TCRdb running MiXCR on the PCR reads. This table holds just over 250,000 distinct CDR3 sequences, 36% found once. Study-wide points: TRBV5-6, TRBV5-1 and TRBV20-1 were among roughly 5 TRBV segments more frequent in patients than controls.

Sequencing was performed on blood. Every receptor here comes from a girl aged 10-17 years with multiple sclerosis.

Of note for this clonotype: A much larger clone lies a single base off, so this may be a read error. The rearrangement joins TRBV20-1 to TRBJ2-3, with D possibly matching TRBD1 (5 bases). The CDR3 runs to 15 residues. The germline gives CDR1 DFQATT, CDR2 SNEGSKA (reference sequence). The CDR3 DNA sequence: TGCGGTGCTAGAGATCAGGGCGGTAACACAGATACGCAGTATTTT. It translates to CGARDQGGNTDTQYF.

This clonotype was detected ten times or more. V and J are TRBV3-1 and TRBJ2-3, with 7 bases aligning to TRBD2. Germline values: CDR1 LGHDT, CDR2 YNNKEL (reference sequence). The CDR3 sequence is 16 residues long. V trimming: 1 base; J trimming: 0 bases; junction bases outside the gene matches: 4. The CDR3 coding sequence is TGTGCCAGCAGCCAAGCGGGGGGTCTTAGCACAGATACGCAGTATTTT. It encodes CASSQAGGLSTDTQYF.

Worth noting for this clonotype: The junction does not match germline at one end; this may be a read error. The rearrangement joins TRBV12-3 or TRBV12-4 to TRBJ2-3; weak D call: TRBD1 (6 bases). This CDR3 is 15 amino acids long. CDR3 region: CASSFMAVRTDTEYF. The CDR3 nucleotides are TGTGCCAGCAGTTTTATGGCGGTGCGGACAGATACGGAGTATTTT.

This clonotype was observed a few times. The chain employs TRBV7-9 and TRBJ2-1; TRBD1 might be the D (6 bases). The germline gives CDR1 SEHNR, CDR2 FQNEAQ (reference sequence). V shed 2 bases and J shed 7 bases, with 12 bases lying between them. The CDR3 length is 14 residues. The CDR3 protein is CASSLTGPSNEQFF. The CDR3 DNA is TGTGCCAGCAGCTTAACAGGGCCAAGTAATGAGCAGTTCTTC.

This clonotype was detected only a few times. This sequence may be a read error, since a much larger clone differs from it by one base. The chain joins TRBV5-1 to TRBJ2-5; the D gene is possibly TRBD2 (5 bases). Trimming took off 2 bases at V and 9 bases at J, with 14 bases between the two ends. The V gene's germline CDR1 is SGHRS and CDR2 YFSETQ. This CDR3 contains 13 residues. This CDR3 reads CASSLATSEAQYF. Written as DNA, the CDR3 is TGCGCCAGCAGCTTAGCCACGTCGGAGGCCCAGTACTTC. The variable domain in full, completed from reference TRBV5-1 and TRBJ2-5, reads KAGVTQTPRYLIKTRGQQVTLSCSPISGHRSVSWYQQTPGQGLQFLFEYFSETQRNKGNFPGRFSGRQFSNSRSEMNVSTLELGDSALYLCASSLATSEAQYFGPGTRLLVL.

The chain uses TRBV6-4 and TRBJ2-5; TRBD1 matches at 11 bases. The closer fit of TRBJ2-7 to the DNA end suggests the J call may be wrong. Germline V gene data show CDR1 as MRHNA and CDR2 as SNTAGT. The CDR3 runs 23 residues. CDR3: CASSDSSKRKFYLSGQGEDEQYF. CDR3 coding DNA: TGTGCCAGCAGTGACTCGAGCAAGAGAAAATTTTATCTCTCGGGACAGGGGGAAGACGAGCAGTACTTC.

Points on this clonotype: A much bigger clone sits one base away, suggesting this may be a read error. CDR3 protein: CATEPRGYNEQFF. Written as DNA, the CDR3 is TGTGCCACCGAGCCTAGGGGATACAATGAGCAGTTCTTC. J is TRBJ2-1 and V is TRBV24-1; maybe TRBD1 (5 bases). With 9 bases removed from V and 4 bases from J, the gap between germline ends came to 12 bases. The germline gives CDR1 KGHDR, CDR2 SFDVKD. The CDR3 extends over 13 amino acids.

Concerning this clonotype itself: Germline and junction disagree at one end, which may indicate a read error. The chain has TRBV6-1 and TRBJ1-1; perhaps TRBD1 as D (5 bases). CDR3 size: 16 residues. CDR1 is MNHNS, CDR2 SASEGT, per germline. CDR3 nucleotide sequence: TGTGCCGGCAGTGAAGCGCAGGGCGGGACCAGCGGTGAAGCTTTCTTT. It codes for CAGSEAQGGTSGEAFF.

With regard to this clonotype: Since a much larger clone is just one base distant, this may be a read error. The rearrangement uses TRBV20-1 and TRBJ2-7; 7 bases match TRBD1. The ends lost 5 bases at V and 4 bases at J; junction bases unmatched: 17. The CDR3 totals 16 residues. Germline V gene lookup returns CDR1 DFQATT and CDR2 SNEGSKA (reference sequence). The DNA of the CDR3 is TGCAGTGCTTTTGACCGAAGACCGGGACAGTTTTACGAGCAGTACTTC. Translation gives CSAFDRRPGQFYEQYF.